This T cell receptor beta chain comes out of a study of cytomegalovirus exposure and HLA in healthy donors. At the level of the study: The roughly 120 validation repertoires, a later analysis reported, used the same platform as the approximately 670 first-cohort repertoires. Study observations and caveats: Reported results showed that the classifier diagnosed cytomegalovirus status with high specificity and sensitivity.

This clone occurred once. The antigen is undetermined. Produced via immunoSEQ multiplex PCR; TCRdb's table is partial and in-frame only. The top ten clones hold 0.95% to 1.5% of a sample with under 200,000 clones, roughly 81% of them seen once. Specimen: PBMCs. This TCR derives from a woman aged 25 to 39 in good health and CMV-seronegative.

DNA for the CDR3: TGTGCCAGCAGCCAGGGACAGCTTAACACTGAAGCTTTCTTT. Its translation: CASSQGQLNTEAFF. This chain links TRBV7-9 with TRBJ1-1, with 7 bases identical to TRBD1. The CDR3 covers 14 residues. With 5 bases clipped from V and 2 bases from J, the junction kept 5 bases outside the gene matches. Germline V gene lookup returns CDR1 SEHNR and CDR2 FQNEAQ (reference sequence).